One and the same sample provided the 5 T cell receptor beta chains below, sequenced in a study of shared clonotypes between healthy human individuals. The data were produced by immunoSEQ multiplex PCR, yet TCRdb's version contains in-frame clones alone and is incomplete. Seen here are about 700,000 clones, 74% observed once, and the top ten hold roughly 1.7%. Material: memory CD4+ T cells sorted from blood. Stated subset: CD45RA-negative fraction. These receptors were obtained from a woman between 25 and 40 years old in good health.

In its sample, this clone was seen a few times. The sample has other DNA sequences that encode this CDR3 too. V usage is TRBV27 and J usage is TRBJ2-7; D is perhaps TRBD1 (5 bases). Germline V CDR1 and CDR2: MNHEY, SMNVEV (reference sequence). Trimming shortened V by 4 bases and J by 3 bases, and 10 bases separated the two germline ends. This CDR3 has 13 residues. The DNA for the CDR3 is TGTGCCAGCAGTTCCCTCGACAGCTACGAGCAGTACTTC. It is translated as CASSSLDSYEQYF.

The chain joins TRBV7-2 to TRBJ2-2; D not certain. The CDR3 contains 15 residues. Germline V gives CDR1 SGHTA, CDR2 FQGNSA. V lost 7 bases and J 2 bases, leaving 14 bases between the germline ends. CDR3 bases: TGTGCCAGCACCCGATCGAACGGAAACACCGGGGAGCTGTTTTTT. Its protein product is CASTRSNGNTGELFF.

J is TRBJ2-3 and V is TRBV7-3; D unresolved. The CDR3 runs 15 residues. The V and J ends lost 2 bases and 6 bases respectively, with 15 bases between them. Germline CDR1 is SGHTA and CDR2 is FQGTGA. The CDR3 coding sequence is TGTGCCAGCAGCTTAGGGTGGCCAGACCCTGATACGCAGTATTTT. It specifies CASSLGWPDPDTQYF. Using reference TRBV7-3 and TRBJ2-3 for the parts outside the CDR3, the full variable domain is GAGVSQTPSNKVTEKGKYVELRCDPISGHTALYWYRQSLGQGPEFLIYFQGTGAADDSGLPNDRFFAVRPEGSVSTLKIQRTERGDSAVYLCASSLGWPDPDTQYFGPGTRLTVL.

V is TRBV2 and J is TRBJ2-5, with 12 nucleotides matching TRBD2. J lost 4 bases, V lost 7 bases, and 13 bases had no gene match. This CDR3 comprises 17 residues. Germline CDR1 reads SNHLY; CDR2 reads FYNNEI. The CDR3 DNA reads TGTGCCAGCACCGATCTAGCGGGAGGGCCGTCAGTAGAGACCCAGTACTTC. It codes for CASTDLAGGPSVETQYF.

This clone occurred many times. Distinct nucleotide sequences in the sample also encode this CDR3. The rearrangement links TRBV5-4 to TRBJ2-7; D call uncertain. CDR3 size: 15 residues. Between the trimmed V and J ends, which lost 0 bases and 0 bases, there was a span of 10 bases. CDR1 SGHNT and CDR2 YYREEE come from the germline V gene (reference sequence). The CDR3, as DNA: TGTGCCAGCAGCTTGGTTGGCGCCAGCTCCTACGAGCAGTACTTC. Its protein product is CASSLVGASSYEQYF.